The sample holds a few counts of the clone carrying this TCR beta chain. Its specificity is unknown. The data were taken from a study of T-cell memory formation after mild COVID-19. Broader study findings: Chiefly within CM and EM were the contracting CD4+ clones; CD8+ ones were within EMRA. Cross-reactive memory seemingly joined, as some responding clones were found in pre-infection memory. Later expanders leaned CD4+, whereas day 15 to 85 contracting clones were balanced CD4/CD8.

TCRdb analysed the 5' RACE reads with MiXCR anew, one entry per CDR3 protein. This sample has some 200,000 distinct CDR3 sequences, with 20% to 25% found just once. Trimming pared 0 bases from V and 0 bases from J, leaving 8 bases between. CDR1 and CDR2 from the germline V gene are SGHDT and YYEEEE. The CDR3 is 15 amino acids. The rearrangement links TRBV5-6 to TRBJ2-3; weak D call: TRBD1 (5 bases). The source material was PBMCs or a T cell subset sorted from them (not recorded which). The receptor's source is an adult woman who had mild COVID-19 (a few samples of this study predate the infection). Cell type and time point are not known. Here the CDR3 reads CASSLDQGSTDTQYF. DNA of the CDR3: TGTGCCAGCAGCTTGGATCAGGGAAGCACAGATACGCAGTATTTT.